This T cell receptor (beta chain) was retrieved from a study of blood T cell repertoires in COVID-19. The protocol was immunoSEQ multiplex PCR, while the TCRdb copy is restricted to in-frame clones and leaves out a portion. The profile covers approximately 260,000 clones, with approximately 88% appearing a single time and 1% to 1.5% taken by the ten largest. This CDR3 comprises 15 residues. Trimming cost V 4 bases and J 2 bases; bases outside gene matches: 5. Germline V CDR1 and CDR2: KGHSH, LQKENI. This clonotype was obtained from a middle-aged woman with acute COVID-19. What was sequenced was PBMCs or T cells enriched from blood (not recorded which). This chain connects TRBV18 to TRBJ2-3; 8 bases agree with TRBD1. The CDR3 DNA reads as TGTGCCAGCTCACGTGGACAGGGCCTCACAGATACGCAGTATTTT. Protein: CASSRGQGLTDTQYF.